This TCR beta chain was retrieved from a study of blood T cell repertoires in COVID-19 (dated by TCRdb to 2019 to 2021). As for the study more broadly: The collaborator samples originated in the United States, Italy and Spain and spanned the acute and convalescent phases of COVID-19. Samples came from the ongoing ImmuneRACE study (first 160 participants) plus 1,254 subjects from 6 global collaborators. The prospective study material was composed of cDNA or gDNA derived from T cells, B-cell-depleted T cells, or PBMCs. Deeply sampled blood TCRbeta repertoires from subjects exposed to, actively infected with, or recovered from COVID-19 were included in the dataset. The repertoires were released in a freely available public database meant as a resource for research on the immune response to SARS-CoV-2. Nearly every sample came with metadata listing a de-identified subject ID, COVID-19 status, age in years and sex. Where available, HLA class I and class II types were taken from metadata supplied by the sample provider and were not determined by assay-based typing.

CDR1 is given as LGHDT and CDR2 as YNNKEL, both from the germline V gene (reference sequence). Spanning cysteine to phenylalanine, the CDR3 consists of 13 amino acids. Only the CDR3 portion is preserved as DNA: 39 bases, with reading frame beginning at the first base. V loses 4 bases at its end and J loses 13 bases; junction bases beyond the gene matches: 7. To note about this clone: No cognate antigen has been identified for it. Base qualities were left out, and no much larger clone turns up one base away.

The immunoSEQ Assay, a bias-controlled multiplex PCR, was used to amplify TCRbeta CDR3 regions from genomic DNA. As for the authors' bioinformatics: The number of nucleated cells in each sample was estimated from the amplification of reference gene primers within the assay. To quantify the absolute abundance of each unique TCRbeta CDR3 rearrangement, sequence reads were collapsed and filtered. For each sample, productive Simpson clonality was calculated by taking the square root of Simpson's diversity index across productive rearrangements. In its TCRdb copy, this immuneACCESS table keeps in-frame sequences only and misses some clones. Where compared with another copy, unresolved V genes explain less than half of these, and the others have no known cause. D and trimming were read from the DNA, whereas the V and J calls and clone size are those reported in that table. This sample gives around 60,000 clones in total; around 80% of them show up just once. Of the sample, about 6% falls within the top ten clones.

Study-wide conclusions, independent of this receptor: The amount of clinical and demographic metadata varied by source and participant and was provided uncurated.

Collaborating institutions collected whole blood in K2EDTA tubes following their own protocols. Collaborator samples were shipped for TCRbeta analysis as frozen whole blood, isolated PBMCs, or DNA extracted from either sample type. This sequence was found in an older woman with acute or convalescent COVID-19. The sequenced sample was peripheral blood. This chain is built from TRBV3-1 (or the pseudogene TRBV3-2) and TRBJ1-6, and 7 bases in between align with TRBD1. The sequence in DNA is TGTGCCAGCAGCCCAATAGACAGGGCCCCCCTCCACTTT. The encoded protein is CASSPIDRAPLHF.